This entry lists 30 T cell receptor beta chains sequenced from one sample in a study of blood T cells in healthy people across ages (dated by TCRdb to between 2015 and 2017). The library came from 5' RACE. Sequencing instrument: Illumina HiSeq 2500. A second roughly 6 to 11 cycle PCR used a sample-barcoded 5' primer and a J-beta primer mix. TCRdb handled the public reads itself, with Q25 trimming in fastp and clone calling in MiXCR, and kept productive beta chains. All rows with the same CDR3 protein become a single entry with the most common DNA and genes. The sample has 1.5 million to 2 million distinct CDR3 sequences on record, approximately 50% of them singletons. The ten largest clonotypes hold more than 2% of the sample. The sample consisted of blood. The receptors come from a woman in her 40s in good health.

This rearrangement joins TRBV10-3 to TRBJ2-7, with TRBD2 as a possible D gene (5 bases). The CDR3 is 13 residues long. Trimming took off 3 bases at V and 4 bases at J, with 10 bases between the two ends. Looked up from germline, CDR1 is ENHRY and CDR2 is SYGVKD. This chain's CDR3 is CAISDRGSYEQYF. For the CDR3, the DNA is TGTGCCATCAGTGATCGGGGAAGTTACGAGCAGTACTTC.

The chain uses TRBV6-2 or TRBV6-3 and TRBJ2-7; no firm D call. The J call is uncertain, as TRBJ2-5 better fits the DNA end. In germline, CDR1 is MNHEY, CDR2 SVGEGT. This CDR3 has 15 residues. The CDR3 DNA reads TGTGCCAGCAGACAAGGGTTCTACTTTGGGGAGACCCAGTACTTC. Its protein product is CASRQGFYFGETQYF.

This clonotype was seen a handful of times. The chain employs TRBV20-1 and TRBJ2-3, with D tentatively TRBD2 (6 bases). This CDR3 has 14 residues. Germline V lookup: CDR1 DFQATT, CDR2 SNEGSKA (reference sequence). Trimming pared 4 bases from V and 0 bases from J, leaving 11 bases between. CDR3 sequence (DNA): TGCAGTGCTACGGGAGACGCTAGCACAGATACGCAGTATTTT. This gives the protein CSATGDASTDTQYF.

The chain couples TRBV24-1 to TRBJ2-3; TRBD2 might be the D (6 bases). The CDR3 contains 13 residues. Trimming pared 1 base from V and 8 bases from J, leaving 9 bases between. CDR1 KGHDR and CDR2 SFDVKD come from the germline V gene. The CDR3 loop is CATSDFNGGTQYF. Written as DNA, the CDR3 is TGTGCCACCAGTGATTTTAACGGGGGTACGCAGTATTTT.

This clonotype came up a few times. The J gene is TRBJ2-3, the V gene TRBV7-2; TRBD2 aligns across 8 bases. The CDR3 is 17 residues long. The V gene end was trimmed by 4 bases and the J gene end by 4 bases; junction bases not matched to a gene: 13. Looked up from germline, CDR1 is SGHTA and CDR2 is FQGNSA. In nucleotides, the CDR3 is TGTGCCAGCAGCTCGTGGCACGGGGGGGCCGGCGCAGATACGCAGTATTTT. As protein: CASSSWHGGAGADTQYF.

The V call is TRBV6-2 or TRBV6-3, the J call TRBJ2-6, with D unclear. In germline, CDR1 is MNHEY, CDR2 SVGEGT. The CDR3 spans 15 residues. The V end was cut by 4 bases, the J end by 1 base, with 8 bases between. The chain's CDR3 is CASSSGHSGANVLTF. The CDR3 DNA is TGTGCCAGCAGTTCCGGTCATTCTGGGGCCAACGTCCTGACTTTC.

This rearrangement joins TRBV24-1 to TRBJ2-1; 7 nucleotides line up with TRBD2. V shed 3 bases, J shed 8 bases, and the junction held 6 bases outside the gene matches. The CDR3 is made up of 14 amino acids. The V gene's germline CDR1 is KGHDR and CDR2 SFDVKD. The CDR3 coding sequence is TGTGCCACCAGTGATGTGCGGGGGTGGGATGAGCAGTTCTTC. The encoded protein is CATSDVRGWDEQFF.

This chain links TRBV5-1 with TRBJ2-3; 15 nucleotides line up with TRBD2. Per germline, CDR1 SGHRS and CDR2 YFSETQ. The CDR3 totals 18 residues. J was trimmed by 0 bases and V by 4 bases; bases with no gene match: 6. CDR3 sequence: CASSEGLAGGPSTDTQYF. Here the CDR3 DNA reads TGCGCCAGCAGCGAGGGACTAGCGGGGGGACCTAGCACAGATACGCAGTATTTT.

CDR3 sequence reads: CASSQQGGSNEQYF. The DNA for the CDR3 is TGTGCCAGCAGCCAACAGGGGGGTAGTAACGAGCAGTACTTC. The chain uses TRBV7-9 and TRBJ2-4; 8 bases line up with TRBD1. The DNA end lines up better with TRBJ2-7; the J call may be wrong. The CDR3 loop spans 14 amino acids. Germline CDR1 and CDR2: SEHNR and FQNEAQ (reference sequence).

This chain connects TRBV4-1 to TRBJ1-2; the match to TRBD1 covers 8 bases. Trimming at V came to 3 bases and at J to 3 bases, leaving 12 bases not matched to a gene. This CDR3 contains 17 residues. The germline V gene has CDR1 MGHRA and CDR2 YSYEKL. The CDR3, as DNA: TGCGCCAGCAGCCAGGCTGGACAGGGTAATCCTTACTATGGCTACACCTTC. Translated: CASSQAGQGNPYYGYTF.

CDR3 nucleotides: TGTGCCACCAGTACGACGGCTGGAAACACCATATATTTT. Translation gives CATSTTAGNTIYF. The rearrangement links TRBV15 to TRBJ1-3, with D uncertain. Trimming removed 6 bases from V and 2 bases from J, with 8 bases in between. The germline CDR1 and CDR2 sequences are LNHNV and YYDKDF (reference sequence). The length of the CDR3 is 13 residues.

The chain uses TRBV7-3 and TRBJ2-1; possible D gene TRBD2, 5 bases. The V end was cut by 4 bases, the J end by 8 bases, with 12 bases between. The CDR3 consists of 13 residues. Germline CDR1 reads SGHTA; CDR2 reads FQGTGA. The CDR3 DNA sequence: TGTGCCAGCAGCTCGTTTACTAGAGATGAGCAGTTCTTC. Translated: CASSSFTRDEQFF.

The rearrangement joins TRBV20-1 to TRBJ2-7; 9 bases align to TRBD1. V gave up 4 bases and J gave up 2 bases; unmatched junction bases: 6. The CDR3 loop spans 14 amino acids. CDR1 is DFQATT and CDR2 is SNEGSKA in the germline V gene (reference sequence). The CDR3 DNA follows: TGCAGTGCTAAAACAGGGGGCGCCCCCTACGAGCAGTACTTC. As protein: CSAKTGGAPYEQYF.

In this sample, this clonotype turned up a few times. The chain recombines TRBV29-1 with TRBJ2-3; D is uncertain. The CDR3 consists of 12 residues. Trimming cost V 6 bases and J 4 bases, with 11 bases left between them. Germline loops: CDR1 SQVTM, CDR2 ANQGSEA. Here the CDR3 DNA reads TGCAGCGTATCTCTCATTGCAGATACGCAGTATTTT. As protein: CSVSLIADTQYF.

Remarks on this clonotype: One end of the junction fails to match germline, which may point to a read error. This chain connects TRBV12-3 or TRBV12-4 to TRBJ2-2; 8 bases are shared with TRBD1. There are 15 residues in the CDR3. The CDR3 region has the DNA TGTGCCGGCAGCCTGGGACAGGTGAACACCGGGGAGCTGTTTTTT. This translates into CAGSLGQVNTGELFF.

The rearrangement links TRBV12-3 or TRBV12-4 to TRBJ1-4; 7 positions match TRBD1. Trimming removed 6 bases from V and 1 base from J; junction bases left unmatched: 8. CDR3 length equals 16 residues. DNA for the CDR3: TGTGCCAGCAGCCACAGGGGCGGGGGAACTAATGAAAAACTGTTTTTT. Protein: CASSHRGGGTNEKLFF.

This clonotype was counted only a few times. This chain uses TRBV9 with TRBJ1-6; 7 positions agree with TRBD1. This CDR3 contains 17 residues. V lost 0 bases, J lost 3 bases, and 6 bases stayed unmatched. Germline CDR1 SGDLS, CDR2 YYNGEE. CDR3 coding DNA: TGTGCCAGCAGCGTAGCTAAGGGACAGAGCTATAATTCACCCCTCCACTTT. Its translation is CASSVAKGQSYNSPLHF.

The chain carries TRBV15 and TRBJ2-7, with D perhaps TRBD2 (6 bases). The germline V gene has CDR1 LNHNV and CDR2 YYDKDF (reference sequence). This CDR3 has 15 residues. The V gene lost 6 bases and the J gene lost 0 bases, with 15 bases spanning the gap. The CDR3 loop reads CATRGLAVGSYEQYF. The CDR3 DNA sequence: TGTGCCACCAGAGGCTTAGCGGTGGGCTCCTACGAGCAGTACTTC.

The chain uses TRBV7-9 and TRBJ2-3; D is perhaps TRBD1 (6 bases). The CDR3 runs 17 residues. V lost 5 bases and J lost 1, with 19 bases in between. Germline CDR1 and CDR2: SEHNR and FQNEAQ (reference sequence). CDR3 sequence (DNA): TGTGCCAGCAGCCAGGGGCTAGCAGCGTCGGGCACAGATACGCAGTATTTT. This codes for CASSQGLAASGTDTQYF.

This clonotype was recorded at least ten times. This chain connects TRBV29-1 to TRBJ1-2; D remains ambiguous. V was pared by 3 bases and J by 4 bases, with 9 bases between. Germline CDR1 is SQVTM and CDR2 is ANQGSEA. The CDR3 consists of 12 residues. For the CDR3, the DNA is TGCAGCGTTGAGGTTTCAGCCTATGGCTACACCTTC. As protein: CSVEVSAYGYTF.

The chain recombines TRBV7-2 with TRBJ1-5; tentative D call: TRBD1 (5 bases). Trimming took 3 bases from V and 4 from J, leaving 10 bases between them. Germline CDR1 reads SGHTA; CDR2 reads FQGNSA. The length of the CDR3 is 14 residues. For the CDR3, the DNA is TGTGCCAGCAGCTTTACCCGGGGGAATCAGCCCCAGCATTTT. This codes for CASSFTRGNQPQHF.

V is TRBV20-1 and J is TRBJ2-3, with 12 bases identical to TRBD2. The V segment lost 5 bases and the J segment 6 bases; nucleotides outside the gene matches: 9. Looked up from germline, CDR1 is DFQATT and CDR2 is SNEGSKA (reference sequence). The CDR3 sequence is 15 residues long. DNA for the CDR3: TGCAGTGCTTACCCGACTAGCGGGGGCTTTGATACGCAGTATTTT. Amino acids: CSAYPTSGGFDTQYF.

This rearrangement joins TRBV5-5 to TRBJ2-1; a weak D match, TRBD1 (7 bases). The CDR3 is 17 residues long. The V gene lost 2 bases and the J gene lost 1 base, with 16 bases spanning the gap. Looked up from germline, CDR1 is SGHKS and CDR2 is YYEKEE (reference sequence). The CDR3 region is CASSFRTGGGSYNEQFF. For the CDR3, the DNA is TGTGCCAGCAGCTTCAGGACAGGTGGAGGGTCCTACAATGAGCAGTTCTTC.

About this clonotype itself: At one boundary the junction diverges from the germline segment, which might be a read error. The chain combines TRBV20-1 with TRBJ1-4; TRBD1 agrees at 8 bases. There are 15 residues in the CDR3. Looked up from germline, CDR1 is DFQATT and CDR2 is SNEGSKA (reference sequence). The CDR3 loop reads CSATKTGVRNGKLFF. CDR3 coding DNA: TGCAGTGCTACCAAGACAGGGGTTAGGAATGGAAAACTGTTTTTT.

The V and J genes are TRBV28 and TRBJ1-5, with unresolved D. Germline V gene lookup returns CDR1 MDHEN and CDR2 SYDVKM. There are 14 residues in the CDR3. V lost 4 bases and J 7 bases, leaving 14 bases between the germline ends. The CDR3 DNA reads TGTGCCAGCAGTTCGGGGATTGGGGTGCAGCCCCAGCATTTT. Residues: CASSSGIGVQPQHF.

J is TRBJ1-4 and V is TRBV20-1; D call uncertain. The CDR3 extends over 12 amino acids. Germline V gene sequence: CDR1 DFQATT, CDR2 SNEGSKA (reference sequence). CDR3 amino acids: CSAGRTNEKLFF. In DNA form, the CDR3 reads TGCAGCGCTGGACGGACTAATGAAAAACTGTTTTTT.

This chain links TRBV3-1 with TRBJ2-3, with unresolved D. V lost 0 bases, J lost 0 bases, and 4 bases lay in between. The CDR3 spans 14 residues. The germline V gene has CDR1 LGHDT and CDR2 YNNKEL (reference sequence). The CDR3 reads CASSQDQSTDTQYF. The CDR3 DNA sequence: TGTGCCAGCAGCCAAGATCAGAGCACAGATACGCAGTATTTT.

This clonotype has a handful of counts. CDR3 region: CASSYGGRTYEQYF. CDR3 sequence (DNA): TGTGCCAGCAGTTACGGCGGGCGTACCTACGAGCAGTACTTC. The chain is built from TRBV6-6 and TRBJ2-7; D is perhaps TRBD2 (5 bases). Germline V gene lookup returns CDR1 MNHNY and CDR2 SVGAGI (reference sequence). V was cut by 2 bases and J by 2 bases, with 10 bases left in between. The CDR3 loop spans 14 amino acids.

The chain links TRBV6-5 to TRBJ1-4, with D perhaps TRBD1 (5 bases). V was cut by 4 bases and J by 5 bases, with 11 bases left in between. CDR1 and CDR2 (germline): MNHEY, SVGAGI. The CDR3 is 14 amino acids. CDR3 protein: CASSSPRGNEKLFF. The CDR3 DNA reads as TGTGCCAGCAGTTCCCCACGGGGGAATGAAAAACTGTTTTTT.

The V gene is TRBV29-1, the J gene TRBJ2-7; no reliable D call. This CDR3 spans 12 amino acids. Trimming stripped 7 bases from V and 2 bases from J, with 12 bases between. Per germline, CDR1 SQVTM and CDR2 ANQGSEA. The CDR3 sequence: CSATVAAYEQYF. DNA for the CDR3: TGCAGCGCCACAGTCGCAGCCTACGAGCAGTACTTC.